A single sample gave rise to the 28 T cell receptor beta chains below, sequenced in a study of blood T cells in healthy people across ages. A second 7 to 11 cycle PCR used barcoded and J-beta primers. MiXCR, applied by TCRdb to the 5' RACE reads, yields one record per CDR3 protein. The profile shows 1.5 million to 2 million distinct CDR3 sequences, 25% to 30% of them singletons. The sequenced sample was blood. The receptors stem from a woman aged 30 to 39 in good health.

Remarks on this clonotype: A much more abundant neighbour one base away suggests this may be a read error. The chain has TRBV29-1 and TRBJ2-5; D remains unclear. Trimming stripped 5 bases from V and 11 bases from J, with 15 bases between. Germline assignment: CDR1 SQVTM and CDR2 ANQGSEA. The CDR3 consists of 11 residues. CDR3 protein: CSVRFYNEQYF. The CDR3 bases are TGCAGCGTTCGATTCTACAATGAGCAGTACTTC.

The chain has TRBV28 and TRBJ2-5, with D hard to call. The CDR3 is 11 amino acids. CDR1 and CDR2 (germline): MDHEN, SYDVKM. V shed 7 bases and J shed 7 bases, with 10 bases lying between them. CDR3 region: CASTSVRTQYF. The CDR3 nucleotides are TGTGCCAGCACGAGCGTCAGGACCCAGTACTTC.

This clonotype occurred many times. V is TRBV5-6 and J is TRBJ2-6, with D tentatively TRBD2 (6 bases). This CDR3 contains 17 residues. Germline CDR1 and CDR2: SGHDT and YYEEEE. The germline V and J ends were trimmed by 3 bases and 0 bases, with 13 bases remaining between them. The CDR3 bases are TGTGCCAGCAGCTCTGGGACTGACAGCTCTGGGGCCAACGTCCTGACTTTC. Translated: CASSSGTDSSGANVLTF.

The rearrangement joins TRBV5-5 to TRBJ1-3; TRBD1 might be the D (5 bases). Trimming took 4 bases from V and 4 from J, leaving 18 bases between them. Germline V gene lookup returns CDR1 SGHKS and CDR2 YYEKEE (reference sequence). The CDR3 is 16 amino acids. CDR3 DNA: TGTGCCAGCAGCCCATCCGCCGGGACCCTCGGAAACACCATATATTTT. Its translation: CASSPSAGTLGNTIYF.

The CDR3 loop reads CASSEYGQYQETQYF. The CDR3 nucleotides are TGTGCCAGCAGTGAATATGGGCAGTATCAAGAGACCCAGTACTTC. The chain carries TRBV25-1 and TRBJ2-5, with D uncertain. Trimming cost V 0 bases and J 2 bases, with 10 bases left between them. The germline V gene encodes CDR1 MGHDK and CDR2 SYGVNS. CDR3 length: 15 residues.

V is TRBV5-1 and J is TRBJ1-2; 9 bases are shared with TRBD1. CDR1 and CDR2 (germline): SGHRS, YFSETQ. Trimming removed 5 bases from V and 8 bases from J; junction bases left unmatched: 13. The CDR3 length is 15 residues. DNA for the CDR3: TGCGCCAGCAGGACTCGGACAGGGGCTATGGCGGGCTACACCTTC. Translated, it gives CASRTRTGAMAGYTF.

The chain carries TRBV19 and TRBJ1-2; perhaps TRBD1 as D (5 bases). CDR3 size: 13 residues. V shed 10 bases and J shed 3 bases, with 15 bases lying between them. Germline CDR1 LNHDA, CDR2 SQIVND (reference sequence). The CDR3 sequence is CATIGAEDYGYTF. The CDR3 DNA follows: TGTGCCACTATTGGGGCTGAAGACTATGGCTACACCTTC. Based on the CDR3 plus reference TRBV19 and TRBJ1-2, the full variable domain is DGGITQSPKYLFRKEGQNVTLSCEQNLNHDAMYWYRQDPGQGLRLIYYSQIVNDFQKGDIAEGYSVSREKKESFPLTVTSAQKNPTAFYLCATIGAEDYGYTFGSGTRLTVV.

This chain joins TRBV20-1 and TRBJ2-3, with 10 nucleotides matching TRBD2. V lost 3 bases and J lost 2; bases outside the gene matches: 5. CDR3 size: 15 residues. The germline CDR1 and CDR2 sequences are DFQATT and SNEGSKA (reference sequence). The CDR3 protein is CSASLAGALTDTQYF. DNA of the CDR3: TGCAGTGCTAGCCTAGCGGGGGCGCTCACAGATACGCAGTATTTT.

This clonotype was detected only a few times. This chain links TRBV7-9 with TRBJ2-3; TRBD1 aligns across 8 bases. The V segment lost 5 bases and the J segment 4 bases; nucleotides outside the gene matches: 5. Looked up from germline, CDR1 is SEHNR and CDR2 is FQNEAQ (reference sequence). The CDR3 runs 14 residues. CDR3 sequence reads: CASSRGQGADTQYF. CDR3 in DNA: TGTGCCAGCAGCCGTGGACAGGGCGCAGATACGCAGTATTTT.

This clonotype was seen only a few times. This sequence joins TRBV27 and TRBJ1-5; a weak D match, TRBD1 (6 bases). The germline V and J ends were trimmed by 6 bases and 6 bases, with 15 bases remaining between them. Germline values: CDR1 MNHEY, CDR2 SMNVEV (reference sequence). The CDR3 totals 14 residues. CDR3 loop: CASSIRGAIQPQHF. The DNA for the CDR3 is TGTGCCAGCAGCATACGGGGGGCCATTCAGCCCCAGCATTTT.

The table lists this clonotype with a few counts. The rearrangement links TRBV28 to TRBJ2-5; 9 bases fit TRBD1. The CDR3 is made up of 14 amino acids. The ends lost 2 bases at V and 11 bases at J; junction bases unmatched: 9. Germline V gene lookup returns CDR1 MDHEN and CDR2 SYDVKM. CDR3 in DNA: TGTGCCAGCAGTTTAGGGACAGGGTATCGGGAGCAGTACTTC. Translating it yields CASSLGTGYREQYF.

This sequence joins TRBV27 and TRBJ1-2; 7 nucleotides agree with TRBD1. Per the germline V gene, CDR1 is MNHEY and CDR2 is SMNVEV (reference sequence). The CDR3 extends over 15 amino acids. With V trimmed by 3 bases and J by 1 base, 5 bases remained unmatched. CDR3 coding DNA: TGTGCCAGCAGTTTCCGGGACAGCGGTAACTATGGCTACACCTTC. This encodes CASSFRDSGNYGYTF.

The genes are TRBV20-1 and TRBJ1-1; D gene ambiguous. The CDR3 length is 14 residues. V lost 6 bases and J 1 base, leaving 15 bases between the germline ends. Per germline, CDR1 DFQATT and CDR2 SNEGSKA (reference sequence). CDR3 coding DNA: TGCAGTGCACTTTCGTATGCCACGAACACTGAAGCTTTCTTT. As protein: CSALSYATNTEAFF.

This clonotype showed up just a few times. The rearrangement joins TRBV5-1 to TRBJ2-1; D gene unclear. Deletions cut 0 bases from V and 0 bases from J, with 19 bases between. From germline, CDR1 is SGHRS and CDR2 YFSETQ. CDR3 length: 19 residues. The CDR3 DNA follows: TGCGCCAGCAGCTTGGCGGCTCCCAAGATCCTTAGCTCCTACAATGAGCAGTTCTTC. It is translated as CASSLAAPKILSSYNEQFF.

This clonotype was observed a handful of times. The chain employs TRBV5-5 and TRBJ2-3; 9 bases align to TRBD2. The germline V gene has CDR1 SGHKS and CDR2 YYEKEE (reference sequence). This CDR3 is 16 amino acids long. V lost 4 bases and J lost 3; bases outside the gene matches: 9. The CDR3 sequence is CASSRALAGPTDTQYF. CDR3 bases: TGTGCCAGCAGCCGCGCGCTAGCGGGACCGACAGATACGCAGTATTTT.

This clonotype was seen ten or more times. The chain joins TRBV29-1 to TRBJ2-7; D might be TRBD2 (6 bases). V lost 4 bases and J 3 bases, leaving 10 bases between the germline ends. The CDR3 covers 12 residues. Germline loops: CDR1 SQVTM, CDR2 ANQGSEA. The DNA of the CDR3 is TGCAGCGTTGCCCGGGACTTCTACGAGCAGTACTTC. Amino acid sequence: CSVARDFYEQYF.

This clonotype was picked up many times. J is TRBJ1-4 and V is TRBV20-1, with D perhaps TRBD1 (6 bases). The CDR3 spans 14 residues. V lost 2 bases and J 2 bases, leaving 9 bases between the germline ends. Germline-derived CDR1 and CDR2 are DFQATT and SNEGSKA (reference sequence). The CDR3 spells CSARRGATNEKLFF. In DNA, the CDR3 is TGCAGTGCTAGAAGGGGGGCGACTAATGAAAAACTGTTTTTT.

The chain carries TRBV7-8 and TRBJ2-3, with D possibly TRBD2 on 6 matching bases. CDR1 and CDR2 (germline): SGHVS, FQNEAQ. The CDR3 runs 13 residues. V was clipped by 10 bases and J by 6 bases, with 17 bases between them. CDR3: CATSEGLRDTQYF. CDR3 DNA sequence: TGTGCCACCTCGGAGGGACTTCGGGATACGCAGTATTTT.

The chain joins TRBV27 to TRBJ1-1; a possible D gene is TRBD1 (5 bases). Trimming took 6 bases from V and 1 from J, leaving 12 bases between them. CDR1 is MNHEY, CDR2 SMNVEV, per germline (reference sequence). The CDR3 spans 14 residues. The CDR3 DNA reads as TGTGCCAGCAGGGTTGGGGCAGGGAACACTGAAGCTTTCTTT. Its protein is CASRVGAGNTEAFF.

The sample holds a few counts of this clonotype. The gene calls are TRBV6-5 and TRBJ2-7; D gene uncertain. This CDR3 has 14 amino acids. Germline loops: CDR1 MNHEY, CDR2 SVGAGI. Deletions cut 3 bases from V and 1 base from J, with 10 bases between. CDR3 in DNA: TGTGCCAGCAGTTATGGGCAGCTTTCCTACGAGCAGTACTTC. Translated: CASSYGQLSYEQYF.

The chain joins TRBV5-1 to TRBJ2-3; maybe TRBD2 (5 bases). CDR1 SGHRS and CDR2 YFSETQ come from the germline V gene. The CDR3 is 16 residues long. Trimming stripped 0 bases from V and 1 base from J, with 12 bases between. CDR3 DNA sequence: TGCGCCAGCAGCTTGGCCGACCGGGGAGGCACAGATACGCAGTATTTT. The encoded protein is CASSLADRGGTDTQYF.

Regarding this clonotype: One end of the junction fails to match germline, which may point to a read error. CDR3 sequence (DNA): TGTGCCAGCTCACCCGGACACCCGGGAGCCAAGAACATTCAGTACTTC. Translating gives CASSPGHPGAKNIQYF. The rearrangement links TRBV18 to TRBJ2-4; D is perhaps TRBD2 (6 bases). CDR3 length equals 16 residues. The germline V gene encodes CDR1 KGHSH and CDR2 LQKENI.

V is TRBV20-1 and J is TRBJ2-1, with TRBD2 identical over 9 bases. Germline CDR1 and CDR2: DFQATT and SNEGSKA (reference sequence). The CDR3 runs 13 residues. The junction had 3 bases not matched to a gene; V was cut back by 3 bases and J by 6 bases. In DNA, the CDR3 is TGCAGTGCTAGCGCTAGCGGGGTCAATGAGCAGTTCTTC. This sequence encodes CSASASGVNEQFF.

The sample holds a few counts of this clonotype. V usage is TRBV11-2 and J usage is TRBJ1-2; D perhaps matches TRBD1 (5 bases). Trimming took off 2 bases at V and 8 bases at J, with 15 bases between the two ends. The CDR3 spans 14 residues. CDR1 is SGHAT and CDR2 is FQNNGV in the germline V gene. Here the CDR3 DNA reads TGTGCCAGCAGCTTACCCTCCCTGACAGACGGCTACACCTTC. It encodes CASSLPSLTDGYTF.

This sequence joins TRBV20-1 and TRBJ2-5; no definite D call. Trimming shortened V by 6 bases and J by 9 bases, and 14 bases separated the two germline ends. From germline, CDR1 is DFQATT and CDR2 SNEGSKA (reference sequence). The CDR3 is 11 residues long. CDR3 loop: CSAARAPSQYF. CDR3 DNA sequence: TGCAGTGCGGCCCGGGCCCCCTCCCAGTACTTC.

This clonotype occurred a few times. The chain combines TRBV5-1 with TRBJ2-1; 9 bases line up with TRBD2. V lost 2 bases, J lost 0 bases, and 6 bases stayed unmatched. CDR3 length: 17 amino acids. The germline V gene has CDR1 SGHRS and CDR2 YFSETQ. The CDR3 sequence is CASSFKASGASYNEQFF. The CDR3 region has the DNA TGCGCCAGCAGCTTTAAGGCTAGCGGGGCCTCCTACAATGAGCAGTTCTTC. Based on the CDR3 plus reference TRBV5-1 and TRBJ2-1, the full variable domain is KAGVTQTPRYLIKTRGQQVTLSCSPISGHRSVSWYQQTPGQGLQFLFEYFSETQRNKGNFPGRFSGRQFSNSRSEMNVSTLELGDSALYLCASSFKASGASYNEQFFGPGTRLTVL.

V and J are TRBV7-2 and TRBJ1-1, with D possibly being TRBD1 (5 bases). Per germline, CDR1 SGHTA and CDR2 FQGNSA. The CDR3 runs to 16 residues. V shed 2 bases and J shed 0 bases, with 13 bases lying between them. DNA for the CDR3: TGTGCCAGCAGCTTATACACCCTGACAGTGAACACTGAAGCTTTCTTT. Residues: CASSLYTLTVNTEAFF. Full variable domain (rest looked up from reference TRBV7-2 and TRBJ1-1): GAGVSQSPSNKVTEKGKDVELRCDPISGHTALYWYRQSLGQGLEFLIYFQGNSAPDKSGLPSDRFSAERTGGSVSTLTIQRTQQEDSAVYLCASSLYTLTVNTEAFFGQGTRLTVV.

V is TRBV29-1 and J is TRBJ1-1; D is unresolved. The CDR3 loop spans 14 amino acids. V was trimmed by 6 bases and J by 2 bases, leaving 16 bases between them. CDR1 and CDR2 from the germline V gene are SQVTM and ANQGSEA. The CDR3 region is CSVTSVWLNTEAFF. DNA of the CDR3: TGCAGCGTCACCTCGGTATGGCTAAACACTGAAGCTTTCTTT. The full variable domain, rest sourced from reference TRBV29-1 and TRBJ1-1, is SAVISQKPSRDICQRGTSLTIQCQVDSQVTMMFWYRQQPGQSLTLIATANQGSEATYESGFVIDKFPISRPNLTFSTLTVSNMSPEDSSIYLCSVTSVWLNTEAFFGQGTRLTVV.